Listed here are 22 T cell receptor beta chains from one sample, sequenced in a study of type 1 and type 2 diabetes patients. The PCR template was genomic DNA. Multiplex PCR with 30 forward and 13 reverse primers amplified the TCR beta CDR3. TCRdb re-analysed the multiplex PCR reads in MiXCR, keeping a single row per CDR3 protein. The data show 250,000 or so distinct CDR3 sequences, with around 47% seen just once and around 15% held by the top ten. Sequencing was performed on peripheral blood mononuclear cells (PBMCs). The receptor source for this set is a man aged 18 to 30 with type 2 diabetes.

This clonotype was seen a handful of times. V gene TRBV19 combines with J gene TRBJ2-2; D might be TRBD1 (5 bases). Trimming cost V 3 bases and J 5 bases, with 13 bases left between them. The CDR3 totals 15 residues. Germline V gene sequence: CDR1 LNHDA, CDR2 SQIVND (reference sequence). The CDR3 sequence is CASSILRVGTGELFF. CDR3 nucleotide sequence: TGTGCCAGTAGTATCCTCAGGGTGGGTACCGGGGAGCTGTTTTTT.

There are a few counts of this clonotype. The chain carries TRBV6-6 and TRBJ2-7, with D maybe TRBD1 (6 bases). Germline CDR1 reads MNHNY; CDR2 reads SVGAGI (reference sequence). This CDR3 has 13 amino acids. Trimming removed 4 bases from V and 7 bases from J, with 14 bases in between. CDR3 nucleotides: TGTGCCAGCAGTTTCGGAACAGGGTCTGAGCAGTACTTC. This sequence encodes CASSFGTGSEQYF.

Only a few counts were recorded for this clonotype. The chain's CDR3 is CASRPGSKETQYF. The CDR3 DNA reads TGTGCCAGCAGGCCCGGCAGTAAAGAGACCCAGTACTTC. The V gene is TRBV28, the J gene TRBJ2-5; no clear D. V was shortened by 6 bases and J by 3 bases, with 11 bases between the two germline ends. CDR1 and CDR2 from the germline V gene are MDHEN and SYDVKM. This CDR3 comprises 13 residues.

This clonotype appeared many times. CDR3 region: CASSLVGGGETQYF. The CDR3 coding sequence is TGTGCCAGCAGCTTAGTAGGAGGCGGCGAGACCCAGTACTTC. V usage is TRBV7-2 and J usage is TRBJ2-5, with D possibly TRBD2 on 5 matching bases. This CDR3 has 14 amino acids. Trimming shortened V by 1 base and J by 5 bases, and 11 bases separated the two germline ends. Per germline, CDR1 SGHTA and CDR2 FQGNSA.

Comments on this clonotype: At one end, the junction sequence differs from germline, possibly due to a read error. The chain has TRBV7-2 and TRBJ2-5; D remains unclear. Germline CDR1 is SGHTA and CDR2 is FQGNSA. The CDR3 runs 13 residues. DNA of the CDR3: TGTGCCAGCAGCTTGGGATATCAAGAGACCCAGTGCTTC. It specifies CASSLGYQETQCF.

This clonotype was detected only a few times. This rearrangement joins TRBV6-5 to TRBJ1-2, with a tentative D call TRBD1 (5 bases). Germline CDR1 and CDR2: MNHEY and SVGAGI. V dropped 5 bases and J dropped 8 bases, with 12 bases sitting between them. CDR3 length equals 12 residues. CDR3 region: CASSGGMRGYTF. In DNA, the CDR3 is TGTGCCAGCAGTGGGGGTATGAGAGGCTACACCTTC.

The chain employs TRBV7-6 and TRBJ2-5; 14 bases are shared with TRBD2. Losses at the gene ends were 5 bases for V and 5 bases for J; bases not matched to a gene: 4. The CDR3 contains 15 residues. Germline V lookup: CDR1 SGHVS, CDR2 FNYEAQ. The CDR3 loop reads CASSPGLAGVETQYF. CDR3 sequence (DNA): TGTGCCAGCAGCCCGGGACTAGCGGGAGTTGAGACCCAGTACTTC.

This clonotype showed up many times. The chain carries TRBV7-6 and TRBJ2-5, with D uncertain. V lost 5 bases to trimming and J lost 2 bases, with 3 bases between them. In germline, CDR1 is SGHVS, CDR2 FNYEAQ. This CDR3 is built from 11 residues. CDR3 amino acids: CASSEQETQYF. CDR3 DNA: TGTGCCAGCAGCGAACAAGAGACCCAGTACTTC.

This clonotype appeared a single time. V and J are TRBV25-1 and TRBJ2-1; TRBD2 matches at 8 bases. CDR3 length equals 17 residues. In germline, CDR1 is MGHDK, CDR2 SYGVNS. V lost 5 bases and J lost 0; bases outside the gene matches: 9. CDR3 sequence reads: CASSRPLAGLSYNEQFF. The CDR3 nucleotides read TGTGCCAGCAGTCGACCCCTAGCGGGCCTCTCCTACAATGAGCAGTTCTTC.

This sequence joins TRBV2 and TRBJ2-2; D possibly corresponds to TRBD2 (6 bases). Germline CDR1 is SNHLY and CDR2 is FYNNEI. The V end lost 5 bases, the J end lost 1 base, and 8 bases lay between the germline ends. The CDR3 runs to 14 residues. The DNA for the CDR3 is TGTGCCAGCAGTTACGGGAGGAACACCGGGGAGCTGTTTTTT. Its protein product is CASSYGRNTGELFF.

J is TRBJ2-1 and V is TRBV10-1; D unclear. The CDR3 consists of 13 residues. The V gene's germline CDR1 is WNHNN and CDR2 SYGVQD (reference sequence). The ends were cut back, 0 bases at V and 7 bases at J, with 7 bases in the middle. This CDR3 reads CASSESFGNEQFF. DNA for the CDR3: TGCGCCAGCAGTGAGTCGTTCGGAAATGAGCAGTTCTTC.

A note on this clonotype: At one end the junction does not follow the germline gene, possibly because of a read error. This chain connects TRBV7-2 to TRBJ2-7; D call uncertain. The CDR3 has 14 residues. CDR1 SGHTA and CDR2 FQGNSA come from the germline V gene. CDR3 sequence (DNA): TGTGCCAGCAGCTTAACCATTAGTGATTACGGGCAGTACTTC. Protein product: CASSLTISDYGQYF.

This chain connects TRBV6-6 to TRBJ1-4; 8 positions match TRBD1. With V trimmed by 6 bases and J by 4 bases, 4 bases remained unmatched. The CDR3 covers 14 residues. Germline V gene data show CDR1 as MNHNY and CDR2 as SVGAGI (reference sequence). CDR3 sequence: CASSVDRGNEKLFF. As DNA, the CDR3 is TGTGCCAGCAGCGTAGACAGGGGTAATGAAAAACTGTTTTTT.

The chain links TRBV19 to TRBJ1-2, with no clear D. The V and J ends lost 5 bases and 3 bases respectively, with 7 bases between them. This CDR3 comprises 12 residues. The germline gives CDR1 LNHDA, CDR2 SQIVND (reference sequence). The CDR3 sequence: CASSGAHYGYTF. The DNA of the CDR3 is TGTGCCAGTAGTGGCGCCCACTATGGCTACACCTTC.

The chain couples TRBV19 to TRBJ1-1; no firm D call. The germline V gene has CDR1 LNHDA and CDR2 SQIVND (reference sequence). This CDR3 is built from 13 residues. The V end lost 7 bases, the J end lost 0 bases, and 9 bases lay between the germline ends. The CDR3 loop reads CASNGGMNTEAFF. Written as DNA, the CDR3 is TGTGCCAGTAATGGCGGGATGAACACTGAAGCTTTCTTT.

This clonotype is a singleton in its sample. The genes are TRBV9 and TRBJ1-1; D uncertain. Germline-derived CDR1 and CDR2 are SGDLS and YYNGEE. The germline V and J ends were trimmed by 1 base and 4 bases, with 8 bases remaining between them. The CDR3 consists of 13 residues. The CDR3 loop is CASSVKGSTEAFF. In nucleotides, the CDR3 is TGTGCCAGCAGCGTAAAGGGAAGCACTGAAGCTTTCTTT.

This clonotype was counted a few times. The CDR3 nucleotides read TGTGCCAGCAGCGAGACCAAGAGTCAGGGGGATGTCTATGGCTACACCTTC. Its protein product is CASSETKSQGDVYGYTF. J is TRBJ1-2 and V is TRBV7-3; TRBD1 matches 7 bases. With V trimmed by 5 bases and J by 4 bases, 16 bases remained unmatched. Germline V lookup: CDR1 SGHTA, CDR2 FQGTGA. The CDR3 is made up of 17 amino acids.

This clonotype was observed many times. V and J are TRBV10-3 and TRBJ1-2; no clear D. The length of the CDR3 is 13 residues. Germline CDR1 and CDR2: ENHRY and SYGVKD. Trimming left V 4 bases short and J 0 bases short, with 6 bases between. The CDR3 protein is CAISGTPNYGYTF. For the CDR3, the DNA is TGTGCCATCAGTGGTACGCCTAACTATGGCTACACCTTC.

This clonotype showed up just a few times. The V and J genes are TRBV2 and TRBJ1-5; the D is unclear. The V gene's germline CDR1 is SNHLY and CDR2 FYNNEI. This CDR3 is 13 amino acids long. V lost 7 bases and J lost 4, with 11 bases in between. CDR3 nucleotide sequence: TGTGCCAGCAAGACGGGGAAGAATCAGCCCCAGCATTTT. This encodes CASKTGKNQPQHF. The entire variable domain, with the rest obtained from reference TRBV2 and TRBJ1-5, is as follows: EPEVTQTPSHQVTQMGQEVILRCVPISNHLYFYWYRQILGQKVEFLVSFYNNEISEKSEIFDDQFSVERPDGSNFTLKIRSTKLEDSAMYFCASKTGKNQPQHFGDGTRLSIL.

The genes are TRBV6-5 and TRBJ2-1, with 7 bases that match TRBD1. V was clipped by 2 bases and J by 0 bases; unmatched bases: 4. Germline V lookup: CDR1 MNHEY, CDR2 SVGAGI. The CDR3 is made up of 16 amino acids. The CDR3 bases are TGTGCCAGCAGTTACACAGGGGAAAGCTCCTACAATGAGCAGTTCTTC. Its protein product is CASSYTGESSYNEQFF.

This clonotype was counted between two and nine times. V is TRBV12-3 or TRBV12-4 and J is TRBJ2-1; D remains ambiguous. The CDR3 is 15 amino acids. V shed 3 bases and J shed 8 bases, with 17 bases lying between them. The CDR3 DNA follows: TGTGCCAGCAGTTTCGGTCATTCGGCGGCTGATGAGCAGTTCTTC. Translating gives CASSFGHSAADEQFF.

The J gene is TRBJ2-1, the V gene TRBV9, with unresolved D. Germline V CDR1 and CDR2: SGDLS, YYNGEE. Trimming left V 4 bases short and J 6 bases short, with 11 bases between. The CDR3 sequence is 13 residues long. The CDR3 DNA follows: TGTGCCAGCAGCAAACTCCCTCCCAATGAGCAGTTCTTC. The encoded protein is CASSKLPPNEQFF.